This T cell receptor beta chain was recovered during a study of T cell clonality in common variable immunodeficiency. Study-level findings and limits: Reportedly, TCR beta sequences from common variable immunodeficiency showed fewer deletions and N-nucleotide insertions. TCRbeta clonality was increased in CVID versus healthy controls.

Heparinized whole blood, roughly 5 to 9 ml, came from each donor. The germline CDR1 and CDR2 sequences are LNHDA and SQIVND (reference sequence). The CDR3 consists of 13 residues. V gave up 11 bases and J gave up 4 bases; unmatched junction bases: 8. TCRdb keeps only in-frame clones here, not all; method: immunoSEQ multiplex PCR. This sample carries 30,000 to 40,000 clones, none of them present only once. This clone was detected many times. Its antigen is as yet unknown. The read stops 3 residues short of the end of the CDR3; the missing end is completed from the germline J gene. The sample was peripheral blood mononuclear cells. This chain joins TRBV19 and TRBJ1-5; 7 bases fit TRBD1. This sequence was found in a person aged 18-70 years in good health. Incomplete CDR3 DNA: TGTGCCGCGGACAGGAGGGATAATCAGCCC. It yields the protein CAADRRDNQP. The full CDR3 is CAADRRDNQPQHF.